The 13 T cell receptor beta chains given below trace back to one sample, sequenced in a study of T cell responses to AZD1222 COVID-19 vaccine. Assay: immunoSEQ multiplex PCR; the TCRdb copy retains only in-frame clones and omits some. The data contain tens of thousands of clones, more than 75% of them singletons. The source material was peripheral blood, sampled on day 0 of AZD1222 vaccination. These TCRs come from an adult in good health.

This rearrangement joins TRBV27 to TRBJ1-4; TRBD1 is a possible D gene (6 bases). The V end lost 5 bases, the J end lost 3 bases, and 16 bases lay between the germline ends. Germline V gene lookup returns CDR1 MNHEY and CDR2 SMNVEV (reference sequence). The CDR3 runs 16 residues. Here the CDR3 DNA reads TGTGCCAGCAGTCCAAACAGGGCCGGAGCTAATGAAAAACTGTTTTTT. Translated, it gives CASSPNRAGANEKLFF.

V and J are TRBV20-1 and TRBJ2-7; unclear D gene. V lost 3 bases to trimming and J lost 6 bases, with 6 bases between them. This CDR3 has 10 residues. In germline, CDR1 is DFQATT, CDR2 SNEGSKA (reference sequence). CDR3 sequence (DNA): TGCAGTGCTAGGTGGGGCGAGCAGTACTTC. Translation gives CSARWGEQYF.

This clone has a single count. The chain recombines TRBV5-1 with TRBJ2-1, with D possibly matching TRBD2 (6 bases). The germline V gene encodes CDR1 SGHRS and CDR2 YFSETQ. The CDR3 is 16 amino acids. V was pared by 4 bases and J by 0 bases, with 14 bases between. The CDR3 sequence: CASSLGTDSSYNEQFF. The CDR3 coding sequence is TGCGCCAGCAGCCTCGGGACTGACAGCTCCTACAATGAGCAGTTCTTC.

The rearrangement links TRBV9 to TRBJ2-1; 9 nucleotides match TRBD2. This CDR3 region has 14 residues. Germline V gene data show CDR1 as SGDLS and CDR2 as YYNGEE. The V and J ends lost 1 base and 7 bases, in that order; junction bases with no gene match: 3. This CDR3 is CASSVLAGDNEQFF. DNA of the CDR3: TGTGCCAGCAGCGTATTAGCGGGAGATAATGAGCAGTTCTTC.

The chain has TRBV5-1 and TRBJ1-3; 7 positions match TRBD1. Germline V gene data show CDR1 as SGHRS and CDR2 as YFSETQ. The CDR3 runs to 14 residues. V gave up 6 bases and J gave up 4 bases; unmatched junction bases: 7. CDR3 nucleotides: TGCGCCAGCAATCCGGGAGGGGGCGGAAACACCATATATTTT. Translation: CASNPGGGGNTIYF.

A single count supports this clone. V is TRBV13 and J is TRBJ1-2; 8 bases align to TRBD1. This CDR3 contains 16 residues. Unmatched junction bases numbered 15, after V lost 5 bases and J lost 7 bases. CDR1 and CDR2 (germline): PRHDT, FYEKMQ (reference sequence). CDR3 protein: CASSAPGQGAYGGYTF. CDR3 DNA: TGTGCCAGCAGCGCCCCCGGCCAGGGGGCTTACGGTGGCTACACCTTC.

The J gene is TRBJ1-2, the V gene TRBV10-3; no firm D call. Trimming stripped 0 bases from V and 8 bases from J, with 10 bases between. The CDR3 has 13 amino acids. Germline V CDR1 and CDR2: ENHRY, SYGVKD. CDR3 residues: CAISESHGEGYTF. The CDR3 DNA sequence: TGTGCCATCAGTGAGTCGCACGGAGAGGGCTACACCTTC.

V is TRBV5-6 and J is TRBJ1-4; perhaps TRBD1 as D (5 bases). Trimming removed 0 bases from V and 0 bases from J, with 12 bases in between. The CDR3 contains 17 residues. In germline, CDR1 is SGHDT, CDR2 YYEEEE. The CDR3 reads CASSLAYRGTTNEKLFF. The CDR3 nucleotides read TGTGCCAGCAGCTTGGCATATAGGGGAACAACTAATGAAAAACTGTTTTTT.

The rearrangement links TRBV11-3 to TRBJ2-2; TRBD1 or TRBD2 may be the D gene (6 bases each). This CDR3 is 17 amino acids long. Trimming took 3 bases from V and 0 from J, leaving 14 bases between them. In germline, CDR1 is SGHNT, CDR2 YENEEA. The CDR3 here is CASSFFGGQANTGELFF. DNA for the CDR3: TGTGCCAGCAGCTTTTTTGGGGGGCAAGCGAACACCGGGGAGCTGTTTTTT.

The chain carries TRBV7-9 and TRBJ2-2, with a possible D match to TRBD1 (5 bases). V shed 1 base and J shed 6 bases, with 12 bases lying between them. Germline-derived CDR1 and CDR2 are SEHNR and FQNEAQ (reference sequence). CDR3 length: 15 residues. The chain's CDR3 is CASSLGQIAAGELFF. Written as DNA, the CDR3 is TGTGCCAGCAGCTTAGGACAGATCGCCGCCGGGGAGCTGTTTTTT. The full variable domain, its missing parts supplied by reference TRBV7-9 and TRBJ2-2, is DTGVSQNPRHKITKRGQNVTFRCDPISEHNRLYWYRQTLGQGPEFLTYFQNEAQLEKSRLLSDRFSAERPKGSFSTLEIQRTEQGDSAMYLCASSLGQIAAGELFFGEGSRLTVL.

The chain has TRBV5-4 and TRBJ1-2; TRBD1 is a possible D gene (6 bases). V was shortened by 3 bases and J by 0 bases, with 12 bases between the two germline ends. Germline values: CDR1 SGHNT, CDR2 YYREEE (reference sequence). The CDR3 runs 15 residues. The CDR3 bases are TGTGCCAGCAGCTCGAAGACAGGACCTAACTATGGCTACACCTTC. This codes for CASSSKTGPNYGYTF.

The chain is built from TRBV2 and TRBJ1-1; no clear D. CDR3 length equals 14 residues. Germline values: CDR1 SNHLY, CDR2 FYNNEI. Trimming shortened V by 8 bases and J by 1 base, and 14 bases separated the two germline ends. DNA for the CDR3: TGTGCCAGCCAAAACCCAGGAACGAACACTGAAGCTTTCTTT. Amino acid sequence: CASQNPGTNTEAFF.

The V and J genes are TRBV2 and TRBJ1-6, with D unclear. This CDR3 has 14 amino acids. From germline, CDR1 is SNHLY and CDR2 FYNNEI. Trimming stripped 0 bases from V and 10 bases from J, with 10 bases between. The CDR3 sequence: CASSEAEGRSPLHF. The DNA for the CDR3 is TGTGCCAGCAGTGAAGCGGAAGGTCGCTCACCCCTCCACTTT.